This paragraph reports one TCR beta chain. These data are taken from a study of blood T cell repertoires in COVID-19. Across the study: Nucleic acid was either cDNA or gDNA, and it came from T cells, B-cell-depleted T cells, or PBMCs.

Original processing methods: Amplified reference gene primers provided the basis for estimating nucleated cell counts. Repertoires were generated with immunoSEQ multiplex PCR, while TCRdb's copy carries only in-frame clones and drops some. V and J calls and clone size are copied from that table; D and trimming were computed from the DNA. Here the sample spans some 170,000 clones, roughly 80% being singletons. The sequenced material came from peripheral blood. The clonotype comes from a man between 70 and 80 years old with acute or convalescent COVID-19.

In DNA, the CDR3 is TGTGCCTGGAGTGTTAGTCGGGACACTGAAGCTTTCTTT. Translated, it gives CAWSVSRDTEAFF. This chain links TRBV30 with TRBJ1-1; D gene unclear. Germline V gene lookup returns CDR1 GTSNPN and CDR2 SVGIG (reference sequence). This CDR3 comprises 13 residues. V was trimmed by 0 bases and J by 3 bases, leaving 8 bases between them.